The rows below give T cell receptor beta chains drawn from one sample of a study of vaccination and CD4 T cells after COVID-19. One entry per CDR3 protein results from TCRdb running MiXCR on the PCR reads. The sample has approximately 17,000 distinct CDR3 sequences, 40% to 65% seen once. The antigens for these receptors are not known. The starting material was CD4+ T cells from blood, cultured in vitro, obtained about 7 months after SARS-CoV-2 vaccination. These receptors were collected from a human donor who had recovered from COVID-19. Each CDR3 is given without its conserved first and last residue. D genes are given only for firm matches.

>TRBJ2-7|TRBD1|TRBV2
ASSVYGQGYEQY
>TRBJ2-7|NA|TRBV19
ASSIQGSTYEQY
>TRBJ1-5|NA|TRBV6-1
ASSDTAYQPQH
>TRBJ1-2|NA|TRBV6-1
ASSARERDGYT
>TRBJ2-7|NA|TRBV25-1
ASSEYRVPYEQY
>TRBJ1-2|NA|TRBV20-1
SAIEEGGWGYT
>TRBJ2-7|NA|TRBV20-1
SARGGTYEQY
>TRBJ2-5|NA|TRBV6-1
ASTKTSGETQY
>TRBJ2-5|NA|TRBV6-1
ASSTPGGETQY
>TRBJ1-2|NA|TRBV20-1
SASRNYGYT
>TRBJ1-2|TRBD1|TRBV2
ASSRTGDYGYT
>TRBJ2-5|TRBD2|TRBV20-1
SARRGLAGGVAETQY
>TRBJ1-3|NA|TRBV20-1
SASFTGVGANTIY
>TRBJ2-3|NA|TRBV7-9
ASSPGLSADTQY
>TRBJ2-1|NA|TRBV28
ASSLYRREQF
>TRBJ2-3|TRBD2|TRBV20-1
SASLGGNPDTQY
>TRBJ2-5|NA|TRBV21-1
ASIPTLNAETQY
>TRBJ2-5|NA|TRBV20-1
SARPFVGRAPGYQY
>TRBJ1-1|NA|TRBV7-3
ASSPAGGNTEAF
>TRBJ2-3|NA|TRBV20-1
SARSGQISTDTQY
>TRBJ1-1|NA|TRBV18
ASSPTKDSLNTEAF
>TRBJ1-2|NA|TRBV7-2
ASSPDSIDYGYT
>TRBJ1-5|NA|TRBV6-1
ASSESWPQH
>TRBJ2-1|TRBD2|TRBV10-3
ARASGIYNEQF
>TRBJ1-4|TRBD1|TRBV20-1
SAKGTGDEKLF
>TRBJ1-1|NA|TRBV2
ARESRGELNTEAF
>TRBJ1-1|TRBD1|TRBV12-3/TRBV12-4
ASTRTGLLSEAF
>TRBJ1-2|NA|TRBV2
ASPGGLNYGYT
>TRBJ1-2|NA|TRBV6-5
ASSFVGGAEGYT
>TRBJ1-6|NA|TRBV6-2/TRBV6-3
ASTLTRSLTPLH
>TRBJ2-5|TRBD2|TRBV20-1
SASPAGIKETQY
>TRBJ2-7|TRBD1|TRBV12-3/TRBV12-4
ASSLGQGAQY
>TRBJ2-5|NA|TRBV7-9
ASSLYGDQETQY
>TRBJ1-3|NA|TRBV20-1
SARSPSGNTIY
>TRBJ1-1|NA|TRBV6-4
ASSDTSRGTEAF
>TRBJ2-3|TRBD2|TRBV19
ASSIDPPGGFTDTQY
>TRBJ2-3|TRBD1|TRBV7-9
ASSGYRDSRGTDTQY
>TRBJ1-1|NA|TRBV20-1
SAHSWGPTEAF
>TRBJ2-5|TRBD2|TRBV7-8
ASSLLAGVGETQY
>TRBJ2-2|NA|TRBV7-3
ASSSIGDPGELF
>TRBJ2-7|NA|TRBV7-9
ASSLVTFGSGEQY
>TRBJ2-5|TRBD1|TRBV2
ASRVGQGWETQY
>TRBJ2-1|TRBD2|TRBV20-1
SASSGSGYNEQF
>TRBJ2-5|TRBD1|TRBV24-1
ATSDLPRGTGVQETQY
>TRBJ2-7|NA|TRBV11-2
ASSLGHLYEQY
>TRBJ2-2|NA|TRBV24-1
ATSDLRSPNTGELF
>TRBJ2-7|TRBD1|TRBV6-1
ASTNRDRGRKQY
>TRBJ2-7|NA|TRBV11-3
ASTRGGGLHLPYEQY
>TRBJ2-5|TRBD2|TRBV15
ATSRRSGGRETQY
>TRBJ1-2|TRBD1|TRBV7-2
ASSPDRDRGFT
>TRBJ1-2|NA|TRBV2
ASSTGDIYGYT
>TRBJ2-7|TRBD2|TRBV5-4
ASSYSGGSSYEQY
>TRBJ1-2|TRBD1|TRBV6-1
ASRGTANYGYT
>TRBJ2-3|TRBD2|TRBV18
ASSLSGSDTQY
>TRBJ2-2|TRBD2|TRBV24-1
ATSDPTSGRTTGELF
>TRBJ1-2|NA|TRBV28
ASSLEWGDGYT